Each of the 21 T cell receptor beta chains below was sequenced from the same sample in a study of T cells after yellow fever vaccination. In TCRdb, the 5' RACE reads were re-called with MiXCR into one record per CDR3 protein. The sample shows 250,000 to 400,000 distinct CDR3 sequences, approximately 4% of them seen only once. Sequenced here: PBMCs, sampled 5 days after the yellow fever booster vaccination. The source of these receptors is a young man who received the YFV17D yellow fever vaccine.

The rearrangement uses TRBV7-2 and TRBJ2-5; no clear D. The germline V gene has CDR1 SGHTA and CDR2 FQGNSA. V lost 5 bases and J 1 base, leaving 11 bases between the germline ends. The CDR3 consists of 14 residues. CDR3 sequence reads: CASSQRRTQETQYF. CDR3 DNA sequence: TGTGCCAGCAGCCAACGACGGACCCAAGAGACCCAGTACTTC. Complete variable domain (other parts from reference TRBV7-2 and TRBJ2-5): GAGVSQSPSNKVTEKGKDVELRCDPISGHTALYWYRQSLGQGLEFLIYFQGNSAPDKSGLPSDRFSAERTGGSVSTLTIQRTQQEDSAVYLCASSQRRTQETQYFGPGTRLLVL.

This clonotype has a count of ten or more. This rearrangement joins TRBV12-3 or TRBV12-4 to TRBJ1-6, with D perhaps TRBD1 (5 bases). The CDR3 length is 13 residues. V lost 6 bases to trimming and J lost 9 bases, with 12 bases between them. The chain's CDR3 is CASSPGGSSPLHF. The CDR3 nucleotides are TGTGCCAGCAGCCCCGGGGGGTCTTCACCCCTCCACTTT.

A few counts support this clonotype. The chain is built from TRBV7-9 and TRBJ2-1; no reliable D call. V lost 6 bases, J lost 4 bases, and 10 bases lay in between. This CDR3 contains 13 residues. Germline CDR1 SEHNR, CDR2 FQNEAQ (reference sequence). The CDR3 reads CASSTNNYNEQFF. The CDR3 DNA is TGTGCCAGCAGTACTAATAATTACAATGAGCAGTTCTTC.

V usage is TRBV5-1 and J usage is TRBJ1-6; no definite D call. The V gene's germline CDR1 is SGHRS and CDR2 YFSETQ. The CDR3 has 16 residues. Trimming cost V 4 bases and J 0 bases, with 11 bases left between them. The CDR3 DNA sequence: TGCGCCAGCAGCCCCGGTCGTAGCTCCTATAATTCACCCCTCCACTTT. The encoded protein is CASSPGRSSYNSPLHF.

In this sample, this clonotype turned up a few times. The chain couples TRBV5-6 to TRBJ2-3; D is uncertain. Germline V gene data show CDR1 as SGHDT and CDR2 as YYEEEE. Trimming cost V 2 bases and J 5 bases, with 9 bases left between them. This CDR3 has 13 amino acids. The CDR3 protein is CASSFDPEDTQYF. CDR3 nucleotide sequence: TGTGCCAGCAGCTTCGACCCGGAAGATACGCAGTATTTT.

This clonotype was counted only a few times. The V gene is TRBV12-3 or TRBV12-4, the J gene TRBJ2-5; D perhaps matches TRBD2 (5 bases). The CDR3 consists of 16 residues. Trimming cost V 2 bases and J 4 bases, with 17 bases left between them. For the CDR3, the DNA is TGTGCCAGCAGTTTAAGCGGCGGTTCCAATTCAGAGACCCAGTACTTC. Protein product: CASSLSGGSNSETQYF.

This clonotype turned up a few times. V is TRBV5-5 and J is TRBJ2-3, with 7 nucleotides matching TRBD1. The CDR3 is 15 amino acids. Germline lookup yields CDR1 SGHKS and CDR2 YYEKEE (reference sequence). V shed 2 bases and J 3 bases; nucleotides not matched to a gene: 6. CDR3 loop: CASSLLRGRTDTQYF. The CDR3 DNA follows: TGTGCCAGCAGCTTATTAAGGGGGCGAACAGATACGCAGTATTTT.

This clonotype appeared a few times. The chain couples TRBV4-3 to TRBJ1-3, with D hard to call. CDR1 is LGHNA and CDR2 is YSLEER in the germline V gene. This CDR3 has 15 residues. The ends were cut back, 1 base at V and 2 bases at J, with 9 bases in the middle. The CDR3 DNA sequence: TGCGCCAGCAGCCAAGGTCTTGTAACTGGAAACACCATATATTTT. It is translated as CASSQGLVTGNTIYF.

This clonotype was counted only a few times. The rearrangement links TRBV4-3 to TRBJ1-1, with 7 bases matching TRBD1. The CDR3 loop spans 14 amino acids. Germline loops: CDR1 LGHNA, CDR2 YSLEER. The junction had 9 bases not matched to a gene; V was cut back by 2 bases and J by 9 bases. CDR3 region: CASSQSRTGSKAFF. The CDR3 nucleotides read TGCGCCAGCAGCCAATCAAGGACAGGAAGCAAAGCTTTCTTT.

The chain recombines TRBV12-3 or TRBV12-4 with TRBJ1-2; 7 positions agree with TRBD1. This CDR3 spans 13 amino acids. With 8 bases clipped from V and 4 bases from J, the junction kept 7 bases outside the gene matches. Here the CDR3 reads CASGLTGSYGYTF. The CDR3 DNA is TGTGCCAGCGGATTGACAGGGTCCTATGGCTACACCTTC.

V and J are TRBV20-1 and TRBJ2-5, with TRBD1 matching over 9 bases. The junction had 13 bases not matched to a gene; V was cut back by 6 bases and J by 5 bases. Germline V gives CDR1 DFQATT, CDR2 SNEGSKA (reference sequence). CDR3 length: 15 amino acids. CDR3 region: CSAERGQGVGETQYF. As DNA, the CDR3 is TGCAGTGCCGAGCGGGGACAGGGAGTAGGGGAGACCCAGTACTTC.

This clonotype was counted ten times or more. The chain uses TRBV5-1 and TRBJ2-7; TRBD1 is a possible D gene (6 bases). The V end was cut by 4 bases, the J end by 0 bases, with 11 bases between. Germline CDR1 reads SGHRS; CDR2 reads YFSETQ. This CDR3 region has 14 residues. DNA for the CDR3: TGCGCCAGCAGCAAACCGGACAGCTCCTACGAGCAGTACTTC. It codes for CASSKPDSSYEQYF.

The rearrangement uses TRBV19 and TRBJ1-2, with a possible D match to TRBD1 (5 bases). Trimming removed 5 bases at V and 8 bases at J, with 15 bases between. This CDR3 contains 13 residues. The V gene's germline CDR1 is LNHDA and CDR2 SQIVND (reference sequence). CDR3 in amino acids: CASSPSGGSGYTF. The CDR3 nucleotides read TGTGCCAGTAGTCCCTCCGGGGGGAGCGGCTACACCTTC.

This clonotype appeared many times. The chain links TRBV7-2 to TRBJ1-2; possible D gene TRBD1, 6 bases. V lost 4 bases to trimming and J lost 8 bases, with 20 bases between them. Germline V CDR1 and CDR2: SGHTA, FQGNSA. This CDR3 is built from 15 residues. In DNA form, the CDR3 reads TGTGCCAGCAGCTCCCCAACAGGGTACAGGTGGGGCTACACCTTC. Residues: CASSSPTGYRWGYTF.

In its sample, this clonotype was seen a few times. The chain carries TRBV5-4 and TRBJ2-7; 8 nucleotides align to TRBD2. CDR3 length: 16 residues. Germline CDR1 SGHNT, CDR2 YYREEE (reference sequence). With 4 bases clipped from V and 7 bases from J, the junction kept 16 bases outside the gene matches. CDR3 amino acids: CASSLVGSGEIREQYF. The CDR3 DNA reads as TGTGCCAGCAGCCTCGTCGGTAGCGGGGAAATAAGGGAGCAGTACTTC.

In this sample, this clonotype turned up a few times. The chain joins TRBV2 to TRBJ1-2; D ambiguous. The CDR3 sequence is 16 residues long. Germline V gene sequence: CDR1 SNHLY, CDR2 FYNNEI. Between the trimmed V and J ends, which lost 1 base and 0 bases, there was a span of 12 bases. Here the CDR3 reads CASSEVGRRANYGYTF. CDR3 in DNA: TGTGCCAGCAGTGAAGTCGGAAGGCGAGCTAACTATGGCTACACCTTC. Looking up the rest from reference TRBV2 and TRBJ1-2 gives the full variable domain: EPEVTQTPSHQVTQMGQEVILRCVPISNHLYFYWYRQILGQKVEFLVSFYNNEISEKSEIFDDQFSVERPDGSNFTLKIRSTKLEDSAMYFCASSEVGRRANYGYTFGSGTRLTVV.

This clonotype appeared a few times. The gene calls are TRBV7-3 and TRBJ2-1; 13 bases are a match to TRBD2. V shed 0 bases and J 0 bases; nucleotides not matched to a gene: 2. Germline assignment: CDR1 SGHTA and CDR2 FQGTGA. There are 18 residues in the CDR3. The CDR3 sequence: CASSLTRLAGGSYNEQFF. Written as DNA, the CDR3 is TGTGCCAGCAGCTTAACCCGACTAGCGGGGGGCTCCTACAATGAGCAGTTCTTC.

The chain uses TRBV28 and TRBJ1-2, with D possibly TRBD1 on 6 matching bases. The CDR3 has 17 amino acids. Germline V CDR1 and CDR2: MDHEN, SYDVKM. V lost 6 bases, J lost 3 bases, and 23 bases lay in between. The CDR3 protein is CASSLWVGGKSDYGYTF. In nucleotides, the CDR3 is TGTGCCAGCAGCCTATGGGTGGGGGGCAAATCGGACTATGGCTACACCTTC.

This clonotype appeared a few times. The chain couples TRBV5-6 to TRBJ1-1; D gene uncertain. Germline CDR1 reads SGHDT; CDR2 reads YYEEEE. V lost 4 bases and J 7 bases, leaving 17 bases between the germline ends. This CDR3 is 14 amino acids long. The CDR3 sequence: CASSPFTRRVEAFF. The CDR3 DNA reads as TGTGCCAGCAGCCCTTTTACTCGTCGGGTTGAAGCTTTCTTT.

The rearrangement uses TRBV9 and TRBJ2-7; D tentatively reads TRBD1 or TRBD2 (5 bases each). The germline gives CDR1 SGDLS, CDR2 YYNGEE. The CDR3 totals 14 residues. Trimming removed 8 bases from V and 0 bases from J, with 15 bases in between. The CDR3 loop reads CARSRGGTSYEQYF. In nucleotides, the CDR3 is TGTGCCAGGAGCCGTGGGGGAACCTCCTACGAGCAGTACTTC.

V usage is TRBV28 and J usage is TRBJ1-4; D is possibly TRBD1 (5 bases). Between the trimmed V and J ends, which lost 4 bases and 13 bases, there was a span of 13 bases. The CDR3 runs to 12 residues. Germline V gives CDR1 MDHEN, CDR2 SYDVKM. The chain's CDR3 is CASSSGGRVLFF. In DNA, the CDR3 is TGTGCCAGCAGTTCTGGGGGACGCGTACTGTTTTTT.